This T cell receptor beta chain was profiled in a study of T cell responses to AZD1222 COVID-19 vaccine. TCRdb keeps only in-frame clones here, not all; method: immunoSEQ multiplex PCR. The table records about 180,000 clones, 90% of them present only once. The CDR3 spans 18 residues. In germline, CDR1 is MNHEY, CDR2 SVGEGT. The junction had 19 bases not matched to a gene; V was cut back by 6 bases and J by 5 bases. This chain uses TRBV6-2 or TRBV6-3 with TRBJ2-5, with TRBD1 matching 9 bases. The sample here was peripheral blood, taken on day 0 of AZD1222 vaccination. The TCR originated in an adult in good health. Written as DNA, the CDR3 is TGTGCCAGCAGCAAAGGGACTCGCTCCACAGGGGGCGGGGAGACCCAGTACTTC. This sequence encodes CASSKGTRSTGGGETQYF.